The text below deals with one T cell receptor (beta chain). What this receptor recognizes is not known. No qualities accompany the bases; no much larger clone lies one base away. The data are from a study of blood T cell repertoires in COVID-19 (dated by TCRdb to 2018 to 2021). About the full investigation: Samples covering the acute and convalescent phases of COVID-19 were provided by collaborators in the United States, Italy and Spain. Sample metadata almost always included a de-identified subject ID, COVID-19 status, age in years and sex. Where available, HLA class I and class II types were obtained from metadata supplied by the sample provider rather than from assay-based typing. Deeply sampled blood TCRbeta repertoires from subjects exposed to, actively infected with, or recovered from COVID-19 were included in the dataset. The prospective study material was composed of cDNA or gDNA derived from T cells, B-cell-depleted T cells, or PBMCs. The samples were drawn from the first 160 participants of the ongoing ImmuneRACE study and from 950 to 1,500 subjects provided by 6 global collaborators. A freely available public database, intended as a resource for researchers studying the immune response to SARS-CoV-2, is where the repertoires were released.

Summary of the overall study and its limitations: How much clinical and demographic metadata was included differed by source and by participant, and the metadata was provided uncurated.

Taken from cysteine to phenylalanine, the CDR3 has 16 residues. Kept here is only the CDR3 DNA, which spans 48 bases and is read in frame from base 1. V sheds 4 bases and J sheds 8 bases, leaving 18 bases between their ends. Per the germline V gene, SGHDN is the CDR1 and FVKESK is the CDR2. TCRbeta CDR3 regions were amplified from genomic DNA using the immunoSEQ Assay, a bias-controlled multiplex PCR. In the source study's methods: Nucleated cell counts per sample were estimated from amplification of reference gene primers within the assay. Sequence reads were collapsed and filtered to measure the absolute abundance of every unique TCRbeta CDR3 rearrangement. For each sample, productive Simpson clonality was calculated by taking the square root of Simpson's diversity index across productive rearrangements. Entries here come from immuneACCESS through TCRdb and include only in-frame sequences with V and J called. Some clones fail to appear in such tables; in the studies checked, an unresolved V gene covers under half of the shortfall, and the cause of the remainder is unknown. V and J calls and clone size are copied from that table; D and trimming were computed from the DNA. Across this sample there are about 75,000 clones, with 79% seen only once. Of the sample, approximately 5% is held by the ten largest clones.

Collaborating institutions collected whole blood in K2EDTA tubes following their own protocols. For TCRbeta analysis, collaborator samples were shipped as frozen whole blood, as isolated PBMCs, or as DNA extracted from either sample type. The sample consisted of peripheral blood. This clonotype was obtained from a woman older than 75 with active or convalescent COVID-19. The receptor chain draws on TRBV14 and TRBJ1-6, and TRBD1 may be the D gene, going by 6 matching bases. The CDR3 sequence is CASSRTKQGIDSPLHF. The DNA reads as follows: TGTGCCAGCAGCCGAACCAAACAGGGTATAGATTCACCCCTCCACTTT.